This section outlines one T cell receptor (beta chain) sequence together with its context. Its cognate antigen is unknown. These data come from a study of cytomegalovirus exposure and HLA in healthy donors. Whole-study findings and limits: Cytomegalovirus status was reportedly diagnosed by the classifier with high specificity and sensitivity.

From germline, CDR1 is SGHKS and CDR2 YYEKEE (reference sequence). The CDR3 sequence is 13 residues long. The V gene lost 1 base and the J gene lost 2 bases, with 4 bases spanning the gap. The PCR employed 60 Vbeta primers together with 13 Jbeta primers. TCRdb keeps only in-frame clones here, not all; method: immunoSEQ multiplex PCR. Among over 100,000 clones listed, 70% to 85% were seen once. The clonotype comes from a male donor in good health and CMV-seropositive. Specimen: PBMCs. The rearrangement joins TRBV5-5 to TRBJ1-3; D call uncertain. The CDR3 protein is CASSLLAGNTIYF. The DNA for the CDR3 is TGTGCCAGCAGCTTGCTCGCTGGAAACACCATATATTTT.